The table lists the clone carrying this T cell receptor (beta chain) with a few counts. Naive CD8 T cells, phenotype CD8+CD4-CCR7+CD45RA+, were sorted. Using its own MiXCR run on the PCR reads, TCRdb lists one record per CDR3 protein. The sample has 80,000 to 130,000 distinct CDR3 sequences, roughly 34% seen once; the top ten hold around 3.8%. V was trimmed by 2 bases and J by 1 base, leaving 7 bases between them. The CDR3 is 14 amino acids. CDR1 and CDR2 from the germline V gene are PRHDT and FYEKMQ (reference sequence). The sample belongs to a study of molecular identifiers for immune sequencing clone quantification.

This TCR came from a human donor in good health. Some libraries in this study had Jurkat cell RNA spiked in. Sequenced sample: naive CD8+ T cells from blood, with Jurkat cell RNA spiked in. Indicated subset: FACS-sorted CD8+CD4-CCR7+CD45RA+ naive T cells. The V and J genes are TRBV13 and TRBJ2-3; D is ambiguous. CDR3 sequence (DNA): TGTGCCAGCAGCTTAACGTTGGGCACAGATACGCAGTATTTT. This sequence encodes CASSLTLGTDTQYF.